The sequence of this T cell receptor (beta chain) was determined in a study of Ad26.COV2.S vaccination and SARS-CoV-2 variants. Study summary: Dosing was one shot or two shots 56 days apart. Study results and caveats: The authors reported substantial breadth in spike-specific CD8+ and CD4+ T cell responses after vaccination. People given the vaccine had a wider spike-specific TCR breadth than placebo recipients did.

Unmatched junction bases numbered 2, after V lost 2 bases and J lost 6 bases. CDR3 size: 15 residues. Germline assignment: CDR1 MNHEY and CDR2 SVGEGT. Specified treatment: around 19 received Ad26.COV2.S at low or high dose, single or two shots; 5 received placebo; per-sample allocation not given. Specimen acquisition occurred on day 63 following the initial vaccine or placebo injection. Comment on this clone: Its antigen is undetermined.

TCRdb's copy holds only in-frame clones and misses some; the assay was immunoSEQ multiplex PCR. The data show some 640,000 clones, 80% to 90% seen once. The specimen was peripheral blood, collected in a trial of Ad26.COV2.S vaccine versus placebo. The V gene is TRBV6-2 or TRBV6-3, the J gene TRBJ2-1; 12 positions agree with TRBD2. This TCR was recovered from a person aged 18 to 59 who received the Ad26.COV2.S COVID-19 vaccine or a placebo. CDR3 bases: TGTGCCAGCAGTTACGCTAGCGGGGGGGTCAATGAGCAGTTCTTC. The encoded protein is CASSYASGGVNEQFF.